Listed below are T cell receptor beta chains from one sample, sequenced in a study of cytomegalovirus exposure and HLA in healthy donors. Measured with immunoSEQ multiplex PCR; TCRdb has only the in-frame clones, and not every one. Among over 75,000 clones, 70% to 85% were seen once, and the ten largest hold about 2.4%. Sequences were obtained from PBMCs. Receptor source: a woman in her forties or fifties in good health and CMV-seronegative. Both conserved end residues are part of each CDR3. D genes are given only for firm matches. Not every row has a clone size; where given, it reads once, few, many or a size class.

V: TRBV5-6
D: TRBD2
J: TRBJ2-3
size: few
CDR3: CASTGLAGVGTQYF
DNA: TGTGCCAGCACCGGACTAGCGGGAGTTGGTACGCAGTATTTT

V: TRBV5-1
D: TRBD1
J: TRBJ1-2
size: NA
CDR3: CASSSPGQKNYGYTF
DNA: TGCGCCAGCAGCTCCCCGGGACAGAAAAACTATGGCTACACCTTC

V: TRBV7-9
D: NA
J: TRBJ1-2
size: NA
CDR3: CASSRVSLNYGYTF
DNA: TGTGCCAGCAGCCGCGTGTCCCTTAACTATGGCTACACCTTC

V: TRBV19
D: NA
J: TRBJ1-1
size: NA
CDR3: CASSIGTRMNTEAFF
DNA: TGTGCCAGTAGTATCGGGACAAGGATGAACACTGAAGCTTTCTTT

V: TRBV4-1
D: TRBD1
J: TRBJ1-2
size: few
CDR3: CASSQSSTGAHYTF
DNA: TGCGCCAGCAGCCAGTCATCGACAGGGGCACACTACACCTTC

V: TRBV9
D: TRBD1
J: TRBJ1-4
size: NA
CDR3: CASSVTGGTNEKLFF
DNA: TGTGCCAGCAGCGTCACAGGGGGCACTAATGAAAAACTGTTTTTT

V: TRBV15
D: TRBD1
J: TRBJ2-7
size: few
CDR3: CATSTDRGSYEQYF
DNA: TGTGCCACCAGCACTGACAGGGGGTCCTACGAGCAGTACTTC

V: TRBV27
D: NA
J: TRBJ1-1
size: once
CDR3: CASSSPDSNTEAFF
DNA: TGTGCCAGCAGTTCACCTGACTCGAACACTGAAGCTTTCTTT

V: TRBV7-2
D: NA
J: TRBJ2-3
size: NA
CDR3: CASSQGLTRTDTQYF
DNA: TGTGCCAGCAGTCAGGGATTGACCCGAACAGATACGCAGTATTTT

V: TRBV29-1
D: TRBD1
J: TRBJ2-2
size: NA
CDR3: CSVPGTDNTGELFF
DNA: TGCAGCGTTCCCGGGACAGACAACACCGGGGAGCTGTTTTTT

V: TRBV28
D: TRBD1
J: TRBJ2-6
size: few
CDR3: CASSLSQGGSGANVLTF
DNA: TGTGCCAGCAGTTTATCACAGGGGGGCTCTGGGGCCAACGTCCTGACTTTC

V: TRBV19
D: NA
J: TRBJ1-3
size: few
CDR3: CASSIGQFSGNTIYF
DNA: TGTGCCAGTAGTATCGGACAGTTCTCTGGAAACACCATATATTTT

V: TRBV10-3
D: NA
J: TRBJ2-5
size: NA
CDR3: CAVTTGVEETQYF
DNA: TGTGCCGTCACGACAGGAGTTGAGGAGACCCAGTACTTC

V: TRBV4-3
D: NA
J: TRBJ1-6
size: NA
CDR3: CASSQDRRHSPEGSPLHF
DNA: TGCGCCAGCAGCCAAGATCGGCGTCACAGTCCCGAGGGTTCACCCCTCCACTTT

V: TRBV15
D: TRBD2
J: TRBJ2-3
size: NA
CDR3: CATSSDRASGRGDLDTQYF
DNA: TGTGCCACCAGCAGCGACAGGGCGAGCGGGAGGGGAGACTTAGATACGCAGTATTTT

V: TRBV5-6
D: TRBD1
J: TRBJ1-2
size: NA
CDR3: CASSRRDSPNYGYTF
DNA: TGTGCCAGCAGCCGCCGGGACAGTCCCAACTATGGCTACACCTTC

V: TRBV6-4
D: TRBD2
J: TRBJ2-3
size: NA
CDR3: CASSERGAGDTQYF
DNA: TGTGCCAGCAGCGAGCGGGGGGCCGGGGATACGCAGTATTTT

V: TRBV4-1
D: TRBD2
J: TRBJ2-3
size: NA
CDR3: CASSRTLKPRLAGVSDTQYF
DNA: TGCGCCAGCAGCCGAACTCTTAAACCCCGACTAGCGGGAGTATCGGATACGCAGTATTTT

V: TRBV25-1
D: TRBD1
J: TRBJ1-1
size: few
CDR3: CASSDLNRTGKTEAFF
DNA: TGTGCCAGCAGTGACCTCAACCGGACAGGTAAAACGGAAGCTTTCTTT

V: TRBV7-3
D: NA
J: TRBJ1-3
size: NA
CDR3: CASSQMGGPGNTIYF
DNA: TGTGCCAGCAGCCAGATGGGGGGGCCTGGAAACACCATATATTTT

V: TRBV5-1
D: TRBD1
J: TRBJ1-3
size: few
CDR3: CASSLSGTASSGNTIYF
DNA: TGCGCCAGCAGCTTGTCCGGGACAGCCAGCTCTGGAAACACCATATATTTT

V: TRBV6-5
D: NA
J: TRBJ1-1
size: NA
CDR3: CASSYSRGAEAFF
DNA: TGTGCCAGCAGTTACTCCCGGGGGGCTGAAGCTTTCTTT

V: TRBV5-4
D: NA
J: TRBJ1-2
size: NA
CDR3: CASRGAVDYGYTF
DNA: TGTGCCAGCAGGGGGGCTGTCGACTATGGCTACACCTTC

V: TRBV6-6
D: TRBD1
J: TRBJ2-2
size: NA
CDR3: CASSSTGGYTGELFF
DNA: TGTGCCAGCAGTTCAACAGGGGGCTACACCGGGGAGCTGTTTTTT

V: TRBV7-9
D: TRBD1
J: TRBJ2-7
size: NA
CDR3: CASSLIGSGTGDEQYF
DNA: TGTGCCAGCAGCTTAATAGGGTCCGGGACAGGGGACGAGCAGTACTTC

V: TRBV5-1
D: TRBD2
J: TRBJ2-5
size: NA
CDR3: CASSSGLAVQETQYF
DNA: TGCGCCAGCAGCTCGGGACTAGCGGTCCAAGAGACCCAGTACTTC

V: TRBV4-2
D: TRBD2
J: TRBJ2-5
size: NA
CDR3: CASSQGLAGQETQYF
DNA: TGTGCCAGCAGCCAAGGTCTAGCGGGACAAGAGACCCAGTACTTC

V: TRBV4-1
D: TRBD1
J: TRBJ2-1
size: NA
CDR3: CASSQEGGRTGGFNEQFF
DNA: TGCGCCAGCAGCCAAGAGGGAGGTAGGACAGGGGGCTTCAATGAGCAGTTCTTC

V: TRBV4-2
D: NA
J: TRBJ1-2
size: NA
CDR3: CASSQDRRNRVGYGYTF
DNA: TGTGCCAGCAGCCAAGATAGGAGAAACAGGGTGGGTTATGGCTACACCTTC

V: TRBV6-1
D: TRBD1
J: TRBJ1-2
size: NA
CDR3: CASQLRQGAYGYTF
DNA: TGTGCCAGCCAACTTAGGCAGGGGGCCTATGGCTACACCTTC

V: TRBV7-9
D: NA
J: TRBJ1-2
size: NA
CDR3: CAERELSGYTF
DNA: TGTGCCGAAAGGGAGTTAAGCGGCTACACCTTC

V: TRBV5-1
D: TRBD2
J: TRBJ2-7
size: NA
CDR3: CASSSRTRSYEQYF
DNA: TGCGCCAGCAGTTCCAGGACTAGGAGCTACGAGCAGTACTTC

V: TRBV5-6
D: TRBD1
J: TRBJ1-4
size: NA
CDR3: CASSFDRGQGKLFF
DNA: TGTGCCAGCAGTTTCGACAGGGGGCAGGGAAAACTGTTTTTT

V: TRBV4-2
D: NA
J: TRBJ2-2
size: NA
CDR3: CASSLLGVVHTGELFF
DNA: TGTGCCAGCAGCCTCCTAGGCGTCGTTCACACCGGGGAGCTGTTTTTT

V: TRBV6-1
D: NA
J: TRBJ2-1
size: NA
CDR3: CASSERDKLTYNEQFF
DNA: TGTGCCAGCAGTGAAAGGGACAAATTAACCTACAATGAGCAGTTCTTC

V: TRBV9
D: TRBD1
J: TRBJ2-1
size: NA
CDR3: CASKPGQGEGEQFF
DNA: TGTGCCAGCAAACCTGGACAGGGGGAGGGTGAGCAGTTCTTC

V: TRBV4-1
D: TRBD2
J: TRBJ2-7
size: few
CDR3: CASSQDGRSGSSYEQYF
DNA: TGCGCCAGCAGCCAAGACGGTAGGAGCGGGAGTTCCTACGAGCAGTACTTC

V: TRBV5-1
D: TRBD2
J: TRBJ2-1
size: NA
CDR3: CASSLIFGLANRSSYNEQFF
DNA: TGCGCCAGCAGCTTGATTTTTGGACTAGCTAATCGGAGCTCCTACAATGAGCAGTTCTTC

V: TRBV27
D: TRBD1
J: TRBJ1-1
size: NA
CDR3: CASSRTGGRDTEAFF
DNA: TGTGCCAGCAGTCGGACAGGGGGCAGGGATACTGAAGCTTTCTTT

V: TRBV28
D: NA
J: TRBJ1-3
size: NA
CDR3: CASSLPPGNTIYF
DNA: TGTGCCAGCAGCCTTCCCCCTGGAAACACCATATATTTT

V: TRBV5-4
D: NA
J: TRBJ2-4
size: NA
CDR3: CASSSPTSSNIQYF
DNA: TGTGCCAGCAGCTCCCCGACTAGTTCGAACATTCAGTACTTC

V: TRBV4-3
D: TRBD1
J: TRBJ2-1
size: NA
CDR3: CASSQGRGPWEQFF
DNA: TGCGCCAGCAGCCAAGGTAGGGGGCCATGGGAGCAGTTCTTC

V: TRBV5-4
D: TRBD1
J: TRBJ2-5
size: NA
CDR3: CASSEQGENWEQYF
DNA: TGTGCCAGCAGCGAACAGGGGGAGAATTGGGAGCAGTACTTC

V: TRBV29-1
D: NA
J: TRBJ1-1
size: NA
CDR3: CSVARQYTEAFF
DNA: TGCAGCGTTGCGCGGCAGTACACTGAAGCTTTCTTT

V: TRBV28
D: TRBD1
J: TRBJ2-3
size: NA
CDR3: CASSFRDRDTDTQYF
DNA: TGTGCCAGCAGTTTCCGGGACAGGGACACAGATACGCAGTATTTT

V: TRBV7-9
D: NA
J: TRBJ1-6
size: NA
CDR3: CASSAQGSYNSPLHF
DNA: TGTGCCAGCAGCGCCCAGGGCAGCTATAATTCACCCCTCCACTTT

V: TRBV6-4
D: TRBD2
J: TRBJ2-1
size: NA
CDR3: CASSDSGAGGRFF
DNA: TGTGCCAGCAGTGACTCCGGGGCGGGAGGACGGTTCTTC

V: TRBV28
D: NA
J: TRBJ1-5
size: NA
CDR3: CAAREDGNQPQHF
DNA: TGTGCCGCGAGGGAGGATGGTAATCAGCCCCAGCATTTT

V: TRBV28
D: TRBD2
J: TRBJ2-5
size: NA
CDR3: CASSLSRDYYQETQYF
DNA: TGTGCCAGCAGTTTGTCCCGGGACTACTACCAAGAGACCCAGTACTTC

V: TRBV6-5
D: NA
J: TRBJ1-2
size: NA
CDR3: CASTNLDTYGYTF
DNA: TGTGCCAGCACCAACCTGGACACTTATGGCTACACCTTC

V: TRBV4-1
D: NA
J: TRBJ2-1
size: NA
CDR3: CASSQPDYNEQFF
DNA: TGCGCCAGCAGCCAACCAGATTACAATGAGCAGTTCTTC

V: TRBV30
D: TRBD1
J: TRBJ1-6
size: NA
CDR3: CAWSGQGNSPLHF
DNA: TGTGCCTGGTCCGGACAGGGTAATTCACCCCTCCACTTT

V: TRBV7-3
D: NA
J: TRBJ1-6
size: once
CDR3: CASSLSGNSPLHF
DNA: TGTGCCAGCAGCTTATCGGGAAATTCACCCCTCCACTTT

V: TRBV10-3
D: TRBD2
J: TRBJ2-1
size: NA
CDR3: CATRTGGSYNEQFF
DNA: TGTGCCACCCGAACGGGGGGCTCCTACAATGAGCAGTTCTTC

V: TRBV6-5
D: NA
J: TRBJ1-2
size: NA
CDR3: CASSFGTFTGYTF
DNA: TGTGCCAGCAGTTTCGGGACATTCACTGGCTACACCTTC